The entry that follows covers one TCR beta chain sequence. Its antigen is undetermined. The data were taken from a study of cytomegalovirus exposure and HLA in healthy donors. Study-level results: TCR beta V- and J-gene trimming was later associated with a missense DCLRE1C variant. Common viral pathogens (according to a later analysis) appeared linked to several of the most significant clusters.

The PCR contained 60 Vbeta and 13 Jbeta primers. This table comes from immunoSEQ multiplex PCR, and its TCRdb copy is limited to in-frame clones, with some not included. Found here are about 150,000 clones, around 80% of them singletons; the top ten hold about 2%. V was pared by 4 bases and J by 8 bases, with 24 bases between. The CDR3 is 17 amino acids. Germline lookup yields CDR1 KGHSH and CDR2 LQKENI. The sequencing input was PBMCs. The TCR comes from a man aged 25-45 years in good health and CMV-seronegative. This rearrangement joins TRBV18 to TRBJ2-1, with TRBD2 as a possible D gene (5 bases). This CDR3 is CASSLQEALFTGDEQFF. The CDR3 nucleotides are TGTGCCAGCTCACTCCAGGAGGCGCTCTTCACCGGCGATGAGCAGTTCTTC. The full variable domain, rest sourced from reference TRBV18 and TRBJ2-1, is NAGVMQNPRHLVRRRGQEARLRCSPMKGHSHVYWYRQLPEEGLKFMVYLQKENIIDESGMPKERFSAEFPKEGPSILRIQQVVRGDSAAYFCASSLQEALFTGDEQFFGPGTRLTVL.